A single sample is the source of the 18 T cell receptor beta chains below, sequenced in a study of T cell repertoires in cytomegalovirus infection. TCRdb itself ran the reads through MiXCR, one entry per CDR3 protein. The sample holds around 900,000 distinct CDR3 sequences, 30% to 40% seen once. Antigens for these TCRs are unknown. The material sequenced was cultured CD8+ T cells from PBMCs, taken from culture after CMV antigen stimulation. The origin of the receptors is a human donor in good health (CMV status not recorded). Some clones in this sample may be carry-over from other donors' samples.

In its sample, this clonotype was seen many times. The chain employs TRBV7-6 and TRBJ1-1; 7 positions match TRBD1. CDR3 length equals 12 residues. Germline lookup yields CDR1 SGHVS and CDR2 FNYEAQ. V shed 4 bases, J shed 8 bases, and the junction held 4 bases outside the gene matches. The CDR3 sequence is CASSSGTVEAFF. The CDR3 DNA follows: TGTGCCAGCAGCTCTGGGACAGTCGAAGCTTTCTTT.

Only a few counts were recorded for this clonotype. The chain employs TRBV27 and TRBJ2-1; D remains unclear. Germline lookup yields CDR1 MNHEY and CDR2 SMNVEV (reference sequence). The CDR3 contains 14 residues. The V gene lost 5 bases and the J gene lost 4 bases, with 12 bases spanning the gap. This CDR3 is CASSRSPPYNEQFF. The CDR3 nucleotides read TGTGCCAGCAGTAGGTCGCCGCCTTACAATGAGCAGTTCTTC.

The CDR3 DNA reads TGTGCCACCAGCAGCGGACAGGGGGGAAGCTCCTACGAGCAGTACTTC. Its protein is CATSSGQGGSSYEQYF. V usage is TRBV15 and J usage is TRBJ2-7, with 10 nucleotides matching TRBD1. The CDR3 is 16 amino acids. Germline CDR1 and CDR2: LNHNV and YYDKDF (reference sequence). J gave up 0 bases and V 3 bases, and 5 bases lay outside the gene matches.

V usage is TRBV6-6 and J usage is TRBJ1-5; TRBD1 might be the D (5 bases). The CDR3 length is 19 residues. Germline-derived CDR1 and CDR2 are MNHNY and SVGAGI (reference sequence). Between the trimmed V and J ends, which lost 0 bases and 1 base, there was a span of 19 bases. CDR3 bases: TGTGCCAGCAGTTACTCGGTGGCGCAGGGAGGTCTAAGCAATCAGCCCCAGCATTTT. Translating gives CASSYSVAQGGLSNQPQHF.

This clonotype was observed many times. CDR3 amino acids: CASSSGLRKQPQHF. CDR3 in DNA: TGTGCCAGCAGCTCCGGACTGAGAAAACAGCCCCAGCATTTT. The V and J genes are TRBV7-6 and TRBJ1-5, with D uncertain. The CDR3 has 14 residues. In germline, CDR1 is SGHVS, CDR2 FNYEAQ. V was cut by 4 bases and J by 7 bases, with 14 bases left in between. Based on the CDR3 plus reference TRBV7-6 and TRBJ1-5, the full variable domain is GAGVSQSPRYKVTKRGQDVALRCDPISGHVSLYWYRQALGQGPEFLTYFNYEAQQDKSGLPNDRFSAERPEGSISTLTIQRTEQRDSAMYRCASSSGLRKQPQHFGDGTRLSIL.

This clonotype was detected many times. V usage is TRBV7-6 and J usage is TRBJ2-5; no reliable D call. V lost 8 bases and J lost 5, with 6 bases in between. This CDR3 region has 10 residues. In germline, CDR1 is SGHVS, CDR2 FNYEAQ. The CDR3 reads CASAGETQYF. CDR3 DNA sequence: TGTGCCAGCGCCGGGGAGACCCAGTACTTC.

The J gene is TRBJ2-4, the V gene TRBV28, with D uncertain. V lost 8 bases to trimming and J lost 0 bases, with 11 bases between them. The germline V gene encodes CDR1 MDHEN and CDR2 SYDVKM. The CDR3 is 14 residues long. Here the CDR3 reads CASHDIGAKNIQYF. The CDR3 DNA follows: TGTGCCAGCCACGATATCGGAGCCAAAAACATTCAGTACTTC.

This clonotype is a singleton in its sample. The chain employs TRBV4-1 and TRBJ1-5; 7 positions match TRBD1. CDR3 length: 16 amino acids. The V and J ends lost 3 bases and 4 bases, in that order; junction bases with no gene match: 9. The V gene's germline CDR1 is MGHRA and CDR2 YSYEKL. The CDR3 sequence is CASSHAAGTENQPQHF. DNA for the CDR3: TGCGCCAGCAGCCATGCCGCCGGGACAGAAAATCAGCCCCAGCATTTT.

This chain links TRBV11-2 with TRBJ2-7; the D gene could be TRBD1 or TRBD2 (5 bases each). Trimming took off 4 bases at V and 6 bases at J, with 13 bases between the two ends. This CDR3 is built from 13 residues. Germline CDR1 SGHAT, CDR2 FQNNGV. The CDR3 protein is CASSSWGKAEQYV. The CDR3 DNA is TGTGCCAGCAGCTCTTGGGGGAAGGCCGAGCAGTACGTC.

This clonotype was counted ten times or more. The genes are TRBV7-8 and TRBJ2-1; D not resolved. V lost 2 bases to trimming and J lost 0 bases, with 14 bases between them. The CDR3 has 17 residues. The V gene's germline CDR1 is SGHVS and CDR2 FQNEAQ. The CDR3 nucleotides read TGTGCCAGCAGCTTAATAATTGGCGGAGCCTCCTACAATGAGCAGTTCTTC. Amino acids: CASSLIIGGASYNEQFF.

This chain links TRBV6-6 with TRBJ2-3, with 8 bases fitting TRBD1. The CDR3 has 16 amino acids. The ends lost 0 bases at V and 3 bases at J; junction bases unmatched: 5. CDR1 MNHNY and CDR2 SVGAGI come from the germline V gene (reference sequence). The CDR3 coding sequence is TGTGCCAGCAGTTACTCTCCGACAGGGGAAACAGATACGCAGTATTTT. It translates to CASSYSPTGETDTQYF.

DNA of the CDR3: TGTGCCAGTAGTATGGCAGGGGGCGGCTATGGCTACACCTTC. Translation: CASSMAGGGYGYTF. The chain has TRBV19 and TRBJ1-2, with TRBD1 matching over 8 bases. V was pared by 3 bases and J by 4 bases, with 4 bases of the junction left unmatched. CDR1 is LNHDA and CDR2 is SQIVND in the germline V gene (reference sequence). The CDR3 sequence is 14 residues long.

This clonotype was observed a few times. This rearrangement joins TRBV27 to TRBJ2-2; 11 bases agree with TRBD1. This CDR3 is 15 amino acids long. V shed 5 bases, J shed 7 bases, and the junction held 6 bases outside the gene matches. CDR1 is MNHEY and CDR2 is SMNVEV in the germline V gene (reference sequence). The CDR3 loop reads CASSGQGAINGELFF. The CDR3 bases are TGTGCCAGCAGTGGACAGGGGGCTATCAACGGGGAGCTGTTTTTT.

As to this clonotype: Germline and junction disagree at one end, which may indicate a read error. The V gene is TRBV20-1, the J gene TRBJ2-1; 9 bases line up with TRBD2. The CDR3 consists of 17 residues. Germline assignment: CDR1 DFQATT and CDR2 SNEGSKA (reference sequence). Here the CDR3 reads CSARKGSGGGAYDEQFF. CDR3 nucleotides: TGCAGTGCTAGGAAGGGGAGTGGCGGGGGGGCCTACGATGAGCAGTTCTTC.

This clonotype was seen repeatedly, ten times or more. The V and J genes are TRBV6-1 and TRBJ2-1, with D hard to call. The CDR3 contains 16 residues. Germline loops: CDR1 MNHNS, CDR2 SASEGT. Trimming cost V 0 bases and J 5 bases, with 14 bases left between them. The DNA of the CDR3 is TGTGCCAGCAGTGAAGCGCTTCATTGGACCAACAATGAGCAGTTCTTC. Residues: CASSEALHWTNNEQFF.

The table lists this clonotype with a few counts. This chain links TRBV7-2 with TRBJ2-4, with D uncertain. Germline CDR1 reads SGHTA; CDR2 reads FQGNSA. Trimming stripped 7 bases from V and 7 bases from J, with 11 bases between. The CDR3 totals 12 residues. This CDR3 reads CASTSNVNIQYF. CDR3 bases: TGTGCCAGCACCTCAAATGTGAACATTCAGTACTTC.

The V and J genes are TRBV13 and TRBJ2-1; D gene uncertain. Trimming removed 0 bases from V and 6 bases from J, with 15 bases in between. Germline V lookup: CDR1 PRHDT, CDR2 FYEKMQ (reference sequence). The CDR3 sequence is 16 residues long. The CDR3 DNA follows: TGTGCCAGCAGCTTAGGCCTAAATAGGGCCTTCAATGAGCAGTTCTTC. It translates to CASSLGLNRAFNEQFF.

This clonotype turned up a few times. This chain uses TRBV7-6 with TRBJ2-7; D is undetermined. The germline V and J ends were trimmed by 5 bases and 4 bases, with 9 bases remaining between them. The CDR3 sequence is 12 residues long. Germline V gene sequence: CDR1 SGHVS, CDR2 FNYEAQ. The DNA of the CDR3 is TGTGCCAGCAGCGAAGCTGGGTACGAGCAGTACTTC. It is translated as CASSEAGYEQYF.